The 21 T cell receptor beta chains below come from one sample, sequenced in a study of blood T cells in healthy people across ages. A J-beta primer mix and a sample-barcoded 5' primer were used in a second PCR of roughly 6 to 11 cycles. TCRdb fed the 5' RACE reads into MiXCR, producing one record per CDR3 protein. Among 700,000 to 900,000 distinct CDR3 sequences, 20% to 30% were seen once, and the ten largest hold 3%. This sample also appeared in a second study, on T cells of mothers and their children.

The sequenced sample consisted of blood. These receptors all come from a boy between 10 and 17 years old in good health.

The CDR3 DNA reads TGCAGTGCTAGAAACCTAGGCAGAGGAAACTACAATGAGCAGTTCTTC. Its protein is CSARNLGRGNYNEQFF. The chain uses TRBV20-1 and TRBJ2-1; D gene ambiguous. Trimming pared 2 bases from V and 3 bases from J, leaving 17 bases between. The length of the CDR3 is 16 residues. Germline CDR1 and CDR2: DFQATT and SNEGSKA (reference sequence).

The chain joins TRBV24-1 to TRBJ2-5; no definite D call. Deletions cut 2 bases from V and 4 bases from J, with 13 bases between. The CDR3 contains 15 residues. Germline V gene data show CDR1 as KGHDR and CDR2 as SFDVKD. In nucleotides, the CDR3 is TGTGCCACCAGTGATTCATCCCGAGTGGGAGAGACCCAGTACTTC. Protein: CATSDSSRVGETQYF.

The rearrangement links TRBV2 to TRBJ2-5, with 12 bases lining up with TRBD1. The end of the DNA aligns better with TRBJ2-1, so the J call may be wrong. The germline gives CDR1 SNHLY, CDR2 FYNNEI. The CDR3 covers 15 residues. The CDR3: CALRGQGAGYNEQFF. Written as DNA, the CDR3 is TGTGCCCTGCGGGGACAGGGGGCAGGATACAATGAGCAGTTCTTC.

J is TRBJ2-2 and V is TRBV28; D gene unclear. Germline CDR1 and CDR2: MDHEN and SYDVKM. This CDR3 comprises 16 residues. V was clipped by 7 bases and J by 0 bases, with 15 bases between them. The CDR3 DNA is TGTGCCAGCAAAGCTCCACCGGCCGCGAACACCGGGGAGCTGTTTTTT. It codes for CASKAPPAANTGELFF.

J is TRBJ2-3 and V is TRBV29-1; D is unclear. The CDR3 consists of 11 residues. Germline V gene data show CDR1 as SQVTM and CDR2 as ANQGSEA. The CDR3 is CGDKSADTQYF. The CDR3 nucleotides are TGCGGCGACAAGAGCGCCGATACGCAGTATTTT.

The chain uses TRBV5-1 and TRBJ1-1; no clear D. CDR1 and CDR2 (germline): SGHRS, YFSETQ. V dropped 1 base and J dropped 1 base, with 8 bases sitting between them. This CDR3 region has 14 residues. The CDR3 sequence: CASSLYSENTEAFF. Written as DNA, the CDR3 is TGCGCCAGCAGCTTGTATTCAGAGAACACTGAAGCTTTCTTT.

This CDR3 reads CASSPRGGWADTQYF. The CDR3, as DNA: TGTGCCAGCAGCCCTAGGGGTGGTTGGGCAGATACGCAGTATTTT. The J gene is TRBJ2-3, the V gene TRBV7-3; D is possibly TRBD1 (5 bases). Trimming pared 5 bases from V and 4 bases from J, leaving 16 bases between. Germline values: CDR1 SGHTA, CDR2 FQGTGA. The CDR3 runs 15 residues.

This clonotype appeared a few times. J is TRBJ2-1 and V is TRBV5-1; possible D gene TRBD1, 6 bases. The CDR3 is made up of 16 amino acids. Between the trimmed V and J ends, which lost 1 base and 4 bases, there was a span of 15 bases. The germline V gene encodes CDR1 SGHRS and CDR2 YFSETQ. CDR3 nucleotide sequence: TGCGCCAGCAGCTTGCTCCGGACAGAGATATACAATGAGCAGTTCTTC. Protein product: CASSLLRTEIYNEQFF.

This clonotype was detected only a few times. The gene calls are TRBV20-1 and TRBJ1-5, with 7 bases fitting TRBD1. This CDR3 spans 16 amino acids. Germline assignment: CDR1 DFQATT and CDR2 SNEGSKA (reference sequence). With V trimmed by 0 bases and J by 3 bases, 8 bases remained unmatched. Written as DNA, the CDR3 is TGCAGTGCTAGAGAAGGAGGACAGGCCCCCAATCAGCCCCAGCATTTT. This sequence encodes CSAREGGQAPNQPQHF.

In its sample, this clonotype was seen a few times. The chain joins TRBV3-1 to TRBJ2-7, with TRBD1 matching 7 bases. The CDR3 has 14 residues. In germline, CDR1 is LGHDT, CDR2 YNNKEL (reference sequence). V shed 4 bases, J shed 3 bases, and the junction held 6 bases outside the gene matches. The CDR3 region has the DNA TGTGCCAGCAGCCTGGGGACAGTCCTCTACGAGCAGTACTTC. Its translation: CASSLGTVLYEQYF.

V gene TRBV15 combines with J gene TRBJ2-5; D remains ambiguous. The germline V gene has CDR1 LNHNV and CDR2 YYDKDF (reference sequence). This CDR3 spans 13 amino acids. V gave up 0 bases and J gave up 5 bases, with 7 bases separating them. CDR3 DNA: TGTGCCACCAGCAGAGATCGTTCGGAGACCCAGTACTTC. Translating it yields CATSRDRSETQYF.

This chain uses TRBV11-2 with TRBJ2-1; possibly TRBD1 or TRBD2 for D (5 bases each). CDR1 is SGHAT and CDR2 is FQNNGV in the germline V gene. CDR3 size: 15 residues. V was trimmed by 1 base and J by 5 bases, leaving 12 bases between them. The CDR3 nucleotides are TGTGCCAGCAGCTTAGTATGGGGGACGGACAATGAGCAGTTCTTC. This encodes CASSLVWGTDNEQFF.

The chain couples TRBV10-2 to TRBJ1-1; D not certain. The V gene's germline CDR1 is WSHSY and CDR2 SAAADI. This CDR3 comprises 12 residues. With 8 bases removed from V and 10 bases from J, the gap between germline ends came to 17 bases. For the CDR3, the DNA is TGCGCCAGCTTTGGACGGAGACCGCCAGCTTTCTTT. It yields the protein CASFGRRPPAFF.

The rearrangement uses TRBV20-1 and TRBJ2-1, with D hard to call. Germline loops: CDR1 DFQATT, CDR2 SNEGSKA (reference sequence). V shed 5 bases and J shed 0 bases, with 8 bases lying between them. The CDR3 runs to 13 residues. CDR3 nucleotides: TGCAGTGCTCCCCGTAGCTCCTACAATGAGCAGTTCTTC. It encodes CSAPRSSYNEQFF.

The CDR3 DNA reads as TGTGCCAGCAGCTTAACGGCTAGTGACATTCAGTACTTC. Translated, it gives CASSLTASDIQYF. The chain recombines TRBV7-3 with TRBJ2-4; D is unclear. This CDR3 is built from 13 residues. The ends were cut back, 0 bases at V and 8 bases at J, with 8 bases in the middle. Germline-derived CDR1 and CDR2 are SGHTA and FQGTGA.

In its sample, this clonotype was seen a few times. The V and J genes are TRBV4-2 and TRBJ2-1, with D unclear. The germline V and J ends were trimmed by 0 bases and 12 bases, with 9 bases remaining between them. Per germline, CDR1 LGHNA and CDR2 YNFKEQ. The CDR3 runs 12 residues. For the CDR3, the DNA is TGTGCCAGCAGCCAAGACTATCTTTGGCAGTTCTTC. This gives the protein CASSQDYLWQFF.

V is TRBV12-3 or TRBV12-4 and J is TRBJ1-2, with TRBD1 as a possible D gene (5 bases). Between the trimmed V and J ends, which lost 6 bases and 6 bases, there was a span of 11 bases. The CDR3 is 12 amino acids. DNA for the CDR3: TGTGCCAGCAGCCCCGCAGGGAATGGCTACACCTTC. Protein product: CASSPAGNGYTF.

The chain joins TRBV12-3 or TRBV12-4 to TRBJ2-5; D is possibly TRBD1 (6 bases). The last part of the DNA fits TRBJ2-1 better; the J call may be wrong. The CDR3 sequence is 14 residues long. This CDR3 is CASSPPQGSNEQFF. The CDR3 bases are TGTGCCAGCAGTCCCCCACAGGGTAGTAATGAGCAGTTCTTC.

V gene TRBV5-1 combines with J gene TRBJ1-3; tentatively, D is TRBD1 (5 bases). The CDR3 is made up of 16 amino acids. V was trimmed by 4 bases and J by 0 bases, leaving 14 bases between them. Looked up from germline, CDR1 is SGHRS and CDR2 is YFSETQ. The CDR3 DNA is TGCGCCAGCAGCCCAACAGGTCTAAACTCTGGAAACACCATATATTTT. It specifies CASSPTGLNSGNTIYF.

About this clonotype itself: This is likely a read error, given that the CDR3 carries no conserved phenylalanine or tryptophan at its end. Because the CDR3's place on the DNA is in doubt, the DNA is left out and the CDR3 is given as listed by TCRdb. The chain joins TRBV7-2 to TRBJ2-5; TRBD2 is the table's D call, not checked against the DNA. The CDR3 region is 12 residues in length, termini included. The germline gives CDR1 SGHTA, CDR2 FQGNSA. The CDR3 loop is CASSTGRPGLSI.

This chain joins TRBV5-1 and TRBJ2-3; maybe TRBD2 (5 bases). V was trimmed by 5 bases and J by 3 bases, leaving 13 bases between them. This CDR3 is built from 14 residues. Germline V CDR1 and CDR2: SGHRS, YFSETQ. The CDR3 DNA sequence: TGCGCCAGCAGGGAGAGGGAGAGGACAGATACGCAGTATTTT. It encodes CASRERERTDTQYF.